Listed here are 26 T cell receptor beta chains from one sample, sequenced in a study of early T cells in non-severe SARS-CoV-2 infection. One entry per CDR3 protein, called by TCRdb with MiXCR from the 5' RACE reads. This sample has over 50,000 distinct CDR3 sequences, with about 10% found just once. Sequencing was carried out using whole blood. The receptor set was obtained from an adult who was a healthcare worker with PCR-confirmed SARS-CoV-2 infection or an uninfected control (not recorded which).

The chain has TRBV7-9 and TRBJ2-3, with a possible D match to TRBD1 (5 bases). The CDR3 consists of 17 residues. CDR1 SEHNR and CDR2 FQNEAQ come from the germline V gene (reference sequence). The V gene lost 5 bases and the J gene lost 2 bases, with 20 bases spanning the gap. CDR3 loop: CASSPNKDKLYTDTQYF. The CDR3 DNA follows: TGTGCCAGCAGCCCGAACAAGGACAAACTATACACAGATACGCAGTATTTT.

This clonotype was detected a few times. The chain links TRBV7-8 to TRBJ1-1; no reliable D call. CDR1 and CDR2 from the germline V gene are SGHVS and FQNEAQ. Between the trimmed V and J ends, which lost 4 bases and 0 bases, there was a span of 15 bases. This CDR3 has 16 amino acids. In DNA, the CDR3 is TGTGCCAGCAGCTCCCTAGAACCGATAATGAACACTGAAGCTTTCTTT. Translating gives CASSSLEPIMNTEAFF.

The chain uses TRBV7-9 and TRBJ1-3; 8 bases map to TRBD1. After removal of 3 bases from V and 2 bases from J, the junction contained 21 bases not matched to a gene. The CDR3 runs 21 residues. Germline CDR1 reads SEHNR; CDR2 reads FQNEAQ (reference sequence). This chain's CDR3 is CASSFDHLNRQGAKAGNTIYF. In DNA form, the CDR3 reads TGTGCCAGCAGCTTTGACCATCTGAACCGCCAGGGGGCGAAGGCTGGAAACACCATATATTTT.

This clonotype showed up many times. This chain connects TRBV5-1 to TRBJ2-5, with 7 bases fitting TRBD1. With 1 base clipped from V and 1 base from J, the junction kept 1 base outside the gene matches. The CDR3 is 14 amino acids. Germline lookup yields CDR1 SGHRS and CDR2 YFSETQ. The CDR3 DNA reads TGCGCCAGCAGCTTGACAGGGGTCCAAGAGACCCAGTACTTC. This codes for CASSLTGVQETQYF.

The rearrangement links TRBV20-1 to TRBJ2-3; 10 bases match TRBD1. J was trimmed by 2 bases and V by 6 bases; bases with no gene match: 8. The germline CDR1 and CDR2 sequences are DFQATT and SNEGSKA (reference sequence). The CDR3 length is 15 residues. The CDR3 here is CSAPPGQGITDTQYF. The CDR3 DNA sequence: TGCAGTGCCCCCCCGGGACAGGGGATCACAGATACGCAGTATTTT.

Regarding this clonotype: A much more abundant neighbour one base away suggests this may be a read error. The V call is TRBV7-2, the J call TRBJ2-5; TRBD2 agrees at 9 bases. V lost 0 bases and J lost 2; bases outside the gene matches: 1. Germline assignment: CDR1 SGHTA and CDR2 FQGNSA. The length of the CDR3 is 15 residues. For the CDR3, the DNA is TGTGCCAGCAGCTTAGCCCTAGCGGGACAAGAGACCCAGTACTTC. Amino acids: CASSLALAGQETQYF. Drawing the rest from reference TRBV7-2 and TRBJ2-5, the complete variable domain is GAGVSQSPSNKVTEKGKDVELRCDPISGHTALYWYRQSLGQGLEFLIYFQGNSAPDKSGLPSDRFSAERTGGSVSTLTIQRTQQEDSAVYLCASSLALAGQETQYFGPGTRLLVL.

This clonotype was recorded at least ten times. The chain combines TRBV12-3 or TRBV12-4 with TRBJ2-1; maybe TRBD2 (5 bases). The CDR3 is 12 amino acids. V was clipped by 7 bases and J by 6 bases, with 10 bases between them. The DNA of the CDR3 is TGTGCCAGCAAGGGAACTAGCAATGAGCAGTTCTTC. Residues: CASKGTSNEQFF.

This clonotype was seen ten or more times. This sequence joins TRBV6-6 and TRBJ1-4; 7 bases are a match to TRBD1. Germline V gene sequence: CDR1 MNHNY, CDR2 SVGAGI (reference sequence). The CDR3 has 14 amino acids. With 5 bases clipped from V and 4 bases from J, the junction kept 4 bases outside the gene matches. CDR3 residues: CASSPGQFNEKLFF. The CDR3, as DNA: TGTGCCAGCAGTCCGGGACAGTTTAATGAAAAACTGTTTTTT.

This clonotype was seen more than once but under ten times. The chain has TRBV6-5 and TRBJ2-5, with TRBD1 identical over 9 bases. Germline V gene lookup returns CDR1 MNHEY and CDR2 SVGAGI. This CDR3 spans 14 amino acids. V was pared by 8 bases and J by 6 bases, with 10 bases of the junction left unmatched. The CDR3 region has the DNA TGTGCCAGCGGCCAGAGACAGGGGGGGAAGACCCAGTACTTC. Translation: CASGQRQGGKTQYF.

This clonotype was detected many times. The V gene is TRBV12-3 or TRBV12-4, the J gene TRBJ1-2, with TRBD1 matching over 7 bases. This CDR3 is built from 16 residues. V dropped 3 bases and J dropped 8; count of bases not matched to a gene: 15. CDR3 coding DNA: TGTGCCAGCAGTTTGGGCCCCGTAGACAGGGCGAGAGGCTACACCTTC. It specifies CASSLGPVDRARGYTF.

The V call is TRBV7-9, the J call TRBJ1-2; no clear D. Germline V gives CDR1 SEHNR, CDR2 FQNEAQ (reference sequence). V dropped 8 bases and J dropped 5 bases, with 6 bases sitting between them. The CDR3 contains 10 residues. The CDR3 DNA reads TGTGCCAGCGATGAGTATGGCTACACCTTC. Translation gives CASDEYGYTF.

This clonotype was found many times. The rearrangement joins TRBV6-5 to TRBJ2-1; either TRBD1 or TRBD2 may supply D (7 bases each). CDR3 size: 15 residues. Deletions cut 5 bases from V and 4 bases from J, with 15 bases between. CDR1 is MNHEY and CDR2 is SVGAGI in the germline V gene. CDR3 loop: CASSRTQGGYNEQFF. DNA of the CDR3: TGTGCCAGCAGTCGCACCCAGGGGGGGTACAATGAGCAGTTCTTC.

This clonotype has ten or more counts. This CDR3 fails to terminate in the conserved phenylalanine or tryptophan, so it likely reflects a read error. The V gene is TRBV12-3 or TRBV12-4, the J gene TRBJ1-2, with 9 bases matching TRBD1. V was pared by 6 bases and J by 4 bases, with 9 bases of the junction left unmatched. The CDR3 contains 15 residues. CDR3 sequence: CASRANLGQGYGYTV. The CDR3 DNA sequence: TGTGCCAGCAGGGCCAACCTGGGACAGGGCTATGGCTACACCGTC.

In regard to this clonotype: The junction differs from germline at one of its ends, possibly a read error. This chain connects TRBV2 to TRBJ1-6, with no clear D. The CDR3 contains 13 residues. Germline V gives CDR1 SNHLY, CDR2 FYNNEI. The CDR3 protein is CASGEQPNSPLHF. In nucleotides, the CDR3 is TGTGCCAGCGGTGAGCAGCCGAATTCACCCCTCCACTTT.

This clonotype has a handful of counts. CDR3 sequence: CASSPTWLLKYQETQYF. In DNA, the CDR3 is TGTGCCAGCAGTCCGACCTGGCTCTTGAAATACCAAGAGACCCAGTACTTC. The chain links TRBV12-3 or TRBV12-4 to TRBJ2-5; no clear D. V was shortened by 5 bases and J by 0 bases, with 19 bases between the two germline ends. This CDR3 has 17 amino acids.

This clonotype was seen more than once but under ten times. As DNA, the CDR3 is TGCGCCAGCAGTGAGTCCCCTAACAGGGGGGAGACCCAGTACTTC. Protein: CASSESPNRGETQYF. V is TRBV10-1 and J is TRBJ2-5; 8 bases align to TRBD1. The trim removed 0 bases at V and 5 bases at J, leaving 5 bases unmatched. This CDR3 is 15 amino acids long. Germline V lookup: CDR1 WNHNN, CDR2 SYGVQD (reference sequence).

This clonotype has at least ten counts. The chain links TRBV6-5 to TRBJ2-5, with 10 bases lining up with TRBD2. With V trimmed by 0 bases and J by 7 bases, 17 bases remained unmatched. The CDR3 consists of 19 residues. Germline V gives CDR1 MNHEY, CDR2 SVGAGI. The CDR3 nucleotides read TGTGCCAGCAGTTACTCGCGAAATCTAGCGGGGGCCAATTGGGGGACCCAGTACTTC. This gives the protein CASSYSRNLAGANWGTQYF.

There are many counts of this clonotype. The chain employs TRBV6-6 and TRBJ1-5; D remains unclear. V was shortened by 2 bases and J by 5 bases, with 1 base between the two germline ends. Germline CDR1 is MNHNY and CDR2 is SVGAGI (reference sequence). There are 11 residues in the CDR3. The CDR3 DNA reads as TGTGCCAGCAGTTACGATCAGCCCCAGCATTTT. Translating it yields CASSYDQPQHF.

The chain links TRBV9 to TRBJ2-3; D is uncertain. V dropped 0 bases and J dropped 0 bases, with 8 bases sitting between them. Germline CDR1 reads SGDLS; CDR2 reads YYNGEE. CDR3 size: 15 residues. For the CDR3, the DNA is TGTGCCAGCAGCGTAGGGGCAGAGAGCACAGATACGCAGTATTTT. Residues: CASSVGAESTDTQYF.

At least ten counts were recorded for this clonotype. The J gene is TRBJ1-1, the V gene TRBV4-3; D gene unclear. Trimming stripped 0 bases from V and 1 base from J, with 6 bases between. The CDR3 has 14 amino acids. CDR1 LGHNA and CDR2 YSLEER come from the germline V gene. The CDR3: CASSQDLANTEAFF. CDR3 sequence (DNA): TGCGCCAGCAGCCAAGATCTTGCGAACACTGAAGCTTTCTTT.

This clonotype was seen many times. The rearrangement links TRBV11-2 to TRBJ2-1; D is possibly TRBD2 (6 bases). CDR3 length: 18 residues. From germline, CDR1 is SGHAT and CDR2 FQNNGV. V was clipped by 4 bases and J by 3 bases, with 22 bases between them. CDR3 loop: CASSSVPGLLIFYNEQFF. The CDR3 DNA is TGTGCCAGCAGCTCAGTACCGGGACTCCTCATTTTCTACAATGAGCAGTTCTTC.

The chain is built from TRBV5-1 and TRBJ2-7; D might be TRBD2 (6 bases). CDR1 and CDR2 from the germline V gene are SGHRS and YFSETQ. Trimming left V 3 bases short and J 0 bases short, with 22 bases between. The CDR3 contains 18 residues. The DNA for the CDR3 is TGCGCCAGCAGCTCGCGCCCGGGGGTAGCGGCCAGCTCCTACGAGCAGTACTTC. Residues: CASSSRPGVAASSYEQYF. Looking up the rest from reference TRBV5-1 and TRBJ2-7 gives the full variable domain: KAGVTQTPRYLIKTRGQQVTLSCSPISGHRSVSWYQQTPGQGLQFLFEYFSETQRNKGNFPGRFSGRQFSNSRSEMNVSTLELGDSALYLCASSSRPGVAASSYEQYFGPGTRLTVT.

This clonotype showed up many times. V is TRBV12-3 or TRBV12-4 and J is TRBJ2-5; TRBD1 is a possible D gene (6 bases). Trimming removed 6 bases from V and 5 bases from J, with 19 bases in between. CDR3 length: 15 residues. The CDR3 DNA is TGTGCCAGCAGCTTCCTCAGGGGTATCAGGGAGACCCAGTACTTC. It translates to CASSFLRGIRETQYF.

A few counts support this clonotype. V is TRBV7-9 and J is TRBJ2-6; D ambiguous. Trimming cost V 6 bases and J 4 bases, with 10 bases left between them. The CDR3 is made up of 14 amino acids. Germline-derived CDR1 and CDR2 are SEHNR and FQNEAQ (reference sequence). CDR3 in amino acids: CASSTTSGANVLTF. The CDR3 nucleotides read TGTGCCAGCAGTACTACATCGGGGGCCAACGTCCTGACTTTC.

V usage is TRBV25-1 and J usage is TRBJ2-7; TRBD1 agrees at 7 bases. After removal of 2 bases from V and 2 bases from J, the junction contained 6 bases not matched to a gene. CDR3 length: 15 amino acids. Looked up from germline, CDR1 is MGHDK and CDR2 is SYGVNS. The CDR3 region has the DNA TGTGCCAGCAGTGAACGACAGGGTCTCGCCTACGAGCAGTACTTC. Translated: CASSERQGLAYEQYF.

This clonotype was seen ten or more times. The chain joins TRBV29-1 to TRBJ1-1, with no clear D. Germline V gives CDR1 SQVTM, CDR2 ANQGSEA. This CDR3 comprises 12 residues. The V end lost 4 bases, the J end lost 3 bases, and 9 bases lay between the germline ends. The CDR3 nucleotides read TGCAGCGTTGTGGGTCTTGACACTGAAGCTTTCTTT. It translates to CSVVGLDTEAFF.